Listed below are T cell receptor beta chains from one sample, sequenced in a study of cytomegalovirus exposure and HLA in healthy donors. Libraries were prepared by immunoSEQ multiplex PCR; TCRdb keeps only in-frame clonotypes and omits some of them. The repertoire holds approximately 130,000 clones, with about 85% as singletons. Specimen: PBMCs. The receptor set was obtained from a boy aged 5-17 years in good health and CMV-seronegative. CDR3s include the opening cysteine and the closing phenylalanine or tryptophan. D genes are given only for firm matches. The size field is filled for only some rows; it gives once, few, many or a size class.

cdr3_length	v_call	clone_size	d_call	j_call	cdr3_nt	cdr3_aa
14	TRBV5-4	NA	NA	TRBJ2-1	TGTGCCAGCAGCTTACCAGTAACCCCAAATGAGCAGTTCTTC	CASSLPVTPNEQFF
13	TRBV19	NA	NA	TRBJ2-3	TGTGCCACCAAACAGGAGTATGGAGATACGCAGTATTTT	CATKQEYGDTQYF
15	TRBV2	NA	TRBD1	TRBJ1-6	TGTGCCAGCAGTCTAGACAGGGGTGGCAATTCACCCCTCCACTTT	CASSLDRGGNSPLHF
15	TRBV4-2	NA	NA	TRBJ2-3	TGTGCCAGCAGCCCGACTAACCCGGGGGCAGATACGCAGTATTTT	CASSPTNPGADTQYF
13	TRBV27	NA	NA	TRBJ2-2	TGTGCCAGCAGTTCTCCAGGGCCCGGGGAGCTGTTTTTT	CASSSPGPGELFF
15	TRBV7-2	NA	NA	TRBJ1-3	TGTGCCAGCAGCTTAGATCCCGGACAGAGAAACACCATATATTTT	CASSLDPGQRNTIYF
14	TRBV6-1	NA	TRBD2	TRBJ2-5	TGTGCCAGCAGTGGACTAGCGGGGGGGGAGACCCAGTACTTC	CASSGLAGGETQYF
13	TRBV2	NA	NA	TRBJ2-7	TGTGCCAGCAGTGAAATGGACTACTACGAGCAGTACTTC	CASSEMDYYEQYF
15	TRBV19	NA	NA	TRBJ2-7	TGTGCCAGTAGTCAGAAATCCACGCAGATCTACGAGCAGTACTTC	CASSQKSTQIYEQYF
19	TRBV11-2	NA	NA	TRBJ2-7	TGTGCCAGCAGCTTAGACCCGCCAGGGCTTGGATCGGAGGGCTACGAGCAGTACTTC	CASSLDPPGLGSEGYEQYF
13	TRBV5-1	NA	NA	TRBJ1-1	TGCGCCAGCAGCGACCAGGGAAACACTGAAGCTTTCTTT	CASSDQGNTEAFF
17	TRBV5-4	NA	NA	TRBJ1-6	TGTGCCAGCAGCTTGGCCACAGTAAGCTCCTATAATTCACCCCTCCACTTT	CASSLATVSSYNSPLHF
16	TRBV27	NA	TRBD1	TRBJ1-1	TGTGCCAGCAGGAAGCGGGCGGACAGGAGAAACTCTGAAGCTTTCTTT	CASRKRADRRNSEAFF
15	TRBV19	NA	TRBD2	TRBJ2-7	TGTGCCAGTAGTATTGAGGGAGGGTTCTCCTACGAGCAGTACTTC	CASSIEGGFSYEQYF
15	TRBV18	NA	TRBD1	TRBJ2-7	TGTGCCAGCTCACCCCCGGGACAGGGGAGTGACGAGCAGTACTTC	CASSPPGQGSDEQYF
14	TRBV30	NA	NA	TRBJ2-3	TGTGCCTGGAGCCAGGGGTTGGGCACAGATACGCAGTATTTT	CAWSQGLGTDTQYF
13	TRBV27	few	NA	TRBJ2-7	TGTGCCAGCAGTCGCCGGGGATGGCACGAGCAGTACTTC	CASSRRGWHEQYF
15	TRBV15	few	TRBD2	TRBJ2-3	TGTGCCACCAGCAGTAGCGGGGGGGCCACAGATACGCAGTATTTT	CATSSSGGATDTQYF
14	TRBV6-1	NA	TRBD2	TRBJ2-7	TGTGCCAGCAGAGCACTAGCGGGGTCCTACGAGCAGTACTTC	CASRALAGSYEQYF
14	TRBV5-1	NA	NA	TRBJ2-2	TGCGCCAGCGGAGAGCAGGGGACGTCCGGGGAGCTGTTTTTT	CASGEQGTSGELFF
14	TRBV19	NA	NA	TRBJ1-3	TGTGCCAGTAGTAACGGAGGTTCTGGAAACACCATATATTTT	CASSNGGSGNTIYF
14	TRBV7-8	NA	NA	TRBJ1-1	TGTGCCAGCAGTCCTCGTTCGGGGAACACTGAAGCTTTCTTT	CASSPRSGNTEAFF
12	TRBV27	once	TRBD1	TRBJ1-2	TGTGCCAGCAGCCCTGACAGGGGTGGCTACACCTTC	CASSPDRGGYTF
14	TRBV28	NA	TRBD2	TRBJ2-3	TGTGCCAGCAGAAGCGGGGGGAATTCAGATACGCAGTATTTT	CASRSGGNSDTQYF
17	TRBV7-2	NA	NA	TRBJ2-3	TGTGCCAGCAGCTTAGTGTTGCAGGGCGGTCCCAAGGATACGCAGTATTTT	CASSLVLQGGPKDTQYF
15	TRBV5-4	NA	NA	TRBJ2-1	TGTGCCAGCAGCTTGGTCCTAGCGAGCGGCAATGAGCAGTTCTTC	CASSLVLASGNEQFF
11	TRBV19	NA	NA	TRBJ2-7	TGTGCCAGTGGGACTCTCTACGAGCAGTACTTC	CASGTLYEQYF
14	TRBV7-2	NA	NA	TRBJ2-3	TGTGCCAGCAGCGTACAGGGATTTAGAGATACGCAGTATTTT	CASSVQGFRDTQYF
13	TRBV6-6	once	NA	TRBJ1-1	TGTGCCAGCAGTTCGGCGGGCCGCACTGAAGCTTTCTTT	CASSSAGRTEAFF
18	TRBV5-4	once	TRBD1	TRBJ1-5	TGTGCCAGCAGCTTTTCCCGGGACAGGGTTCACTACAATCAGCCCCAGCATTTT	CASSFSRDRVHYNQPQHF
14	TRBV29-1	few	TRBD2	TRBJ2-7	TGCAGCGTTGGGACTAGCGAAAGGGGCTACGAGCAGTACTTC	CSVGTSERGYEQYF
15	TRBV4-1	NA	NA	TRBJ2-3	TGCGCCAGCCGAGAGGGCGTGTCTAGCACAGATACGCAGTATTTT	CASREGVSSTDTQYF
15	TRBV4-2	medium-sized	TRBD1	TRBJ1-1	TGTGCCAGCAGCCACCCGGGACAGAAGAACACTGAAGCTTTCTTT	CASSHPGQKNTEAFF
16	TRBV30	NA	TRBD2	TRBJ2-7	TGTGCCTGGAGTAGAATAGCGGGAGGACTCTCCTACGAGCAGTACTTC	CAWSRIAGGLSYEQYF
14	TRBV6-5	NA	TRBD1	TRBJ2-7	TGTGCCAGCAGTTACCGACAGGGGACCTACGAGCAGTACTTC	CASSYRQGTYEQYF
15	TRBV5-4	NA	NA	TRBJ2-5	TGTGCCAGCAGCCCGGCCACTATCCTTCAAGAGACCCAGTACTTC	CASSPATILQETQYF
12	TRBV7-9	NA	NA	TRBJ1-2	TGTGCCAGCAGCCGGCCCGGCGGTGGCTACACCTTC	CASSRPGGGYTF
14	TRBV25-1	NA	NA	TRBJ1-3	TGTGCCAGCAGTGACTCCCTCTCTGGAAACACCATATATTTT	CASSDSLSGNTIYF
14	TRBV27	once	TRBD1	TRBJ1-1	TGTGCCAGCAGGAAGACAGGGGGTGGGACTGAAGCTTTCTTT	CASRKTGGGTEAFF
12	TRBV6-1	NA	NA	TRBJ2-3	TGTGCCAGCAGCCACCTAACAGATACGCAGTATTTT	CASSHLTDTQYF
17	TRBV5-3	NA	NA	TRBJ1-5	TGTGCCAGAAGCTTGGCCTGTGACAGGAACCTCAATCAGCCCCAGCATTTT	CARSLACDRNLNQPQHF
15	TRBV6-1	NA	NA	TRBJ2-1	TGTGCCAGCAGTCTTAGGCAGGGAAGTCCTAATGAGCAGTTCTTC	CASSLRQGSPNEQFF
13	TRBV9	NA	NA	TRBJ2-7	TGTGCCAGCAGCGTAGGCGGGGGCTCCGAGCAGTACTTC	CASSVGGGSEQYF
14	TRBV4-2	few	TRBD1	TRBJ1-2	TGTGCCAGCAGCCACACAGGGGGAACATATGGCTACACCTTC	CASSHTGGTYGYTF
16	TRBV5-6	NA	TRBD1	TRBJ2-7	TGTGCCAGCAGCTTGGTTGGGGCAGGGGGCGCGTACGAGCAGTACTTC	CASSLVGAGGAYEQYF
18	TRBV4-2	NA	NA	TRBJ1-4	TGTGCCAGCAGCCAAGGCCCGGACATTCCCGCAACTAATGAAAAACTGTTTTTT	CASSQGPDIPATNEKLFF
15	TRBV5-6	few	TRBD2	TRBJ2-1	TGTGCCAGCAGCCCACGGACTAGGGCCTACAATGAGCAGTTCTTC	CASSPRTRAYNEQFF
14	TRBV13	NA	NA	TRBJ2-3	TGTGCCAGCAGCTTATCCCAAATCACAGATACGCAGTATTTT	CASSLSQITDTQYF
12	TRBV10-1	NA	NA	TRBJ2-7	TGCGCCAGCAGTGGGACAGTCTACGAGCAGTACTTC	CASSGTVYEQYF
12	TRBV5-1	few	TRBD1	TRBJ1-2	TGCGCCAGCAGCCCGGACAGGGAAGCCTACACCTTC	CASSPDREAYTF
15	TRBV7-3	NA	TRBD2	TRBJ2-3	TGTGCCAGCAGCTTCGGTAGCGGGGTCACAGATACGCAGTATTTT	CASSFGSGVTDTQYF
15	TRBV7-9	NA	NA	TRBJ1-2	TGTGCCAGCAGCTATGGTGAACCGGGATCCGATGGCTACACCTTC	CASSYGEPGSDGYTF
15	TRBV27	NA	NA	TRBJ1-5	TGTGCCAGCAGTCTTACCTCAGGGAAGCAACAGCCCCAGCATTTT	CASSLTSGKQQPQHF
15	TRBV7-9	few	NA	TRBJ1-4	TGTGCCAGCAGCTCCGAGGGCAGGGGTGGCGAAAAACTGTTTTTT	CASSSEGRGGEKLFF
14	TRBV6-1	NA	TRBD1	TRBJ1-2	TGTGCCAGCAGCCGCAGGGGGTTACCCTATGGCTACACCTTC	CASSRRGLPYGYTF
18	TRBV5-5	NA	NA	TRBJ1-5	TGTGCCAGCAGCTCCGCAAACAGGGTAGGAGATGGCAATCAGCCCCAGCATTTT	CASSSANRVGDGNQPQHF